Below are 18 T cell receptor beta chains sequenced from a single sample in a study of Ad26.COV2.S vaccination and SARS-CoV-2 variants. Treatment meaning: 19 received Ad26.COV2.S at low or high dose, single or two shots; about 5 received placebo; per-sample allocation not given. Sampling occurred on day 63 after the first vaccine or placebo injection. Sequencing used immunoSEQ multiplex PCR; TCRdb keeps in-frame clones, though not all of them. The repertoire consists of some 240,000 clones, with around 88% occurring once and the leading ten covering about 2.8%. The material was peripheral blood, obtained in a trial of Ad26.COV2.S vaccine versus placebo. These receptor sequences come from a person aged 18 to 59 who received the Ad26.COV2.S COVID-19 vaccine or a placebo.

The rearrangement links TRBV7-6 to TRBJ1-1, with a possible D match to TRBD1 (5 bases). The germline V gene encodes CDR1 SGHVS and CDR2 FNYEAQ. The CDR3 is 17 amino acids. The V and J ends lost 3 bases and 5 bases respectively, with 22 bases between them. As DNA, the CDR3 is TGTGCCAGCAGCTTTGGTTGGGCAGGGAAGGGGCCGACTGAAGCTTTCTTT. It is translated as CASSFGWAGKGPTEAFF.

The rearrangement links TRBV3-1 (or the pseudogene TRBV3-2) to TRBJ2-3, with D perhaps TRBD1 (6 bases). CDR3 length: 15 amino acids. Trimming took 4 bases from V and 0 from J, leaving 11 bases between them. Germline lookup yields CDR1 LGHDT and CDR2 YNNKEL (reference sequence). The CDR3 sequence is CASSRPGASTDTQYF. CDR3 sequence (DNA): TGTGCCAGCAGCCGGCCAGGGGCTAGCACAGATACGCAGTATTTT.

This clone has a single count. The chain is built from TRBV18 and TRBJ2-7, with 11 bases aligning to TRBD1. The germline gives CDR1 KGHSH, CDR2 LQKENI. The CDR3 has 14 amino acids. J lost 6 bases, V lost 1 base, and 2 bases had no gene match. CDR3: CASSPLDRGREQYF. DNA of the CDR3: TGTGCCAGCTCACCACTGGACAGGGGGCGCGAGCAGTACTTC.

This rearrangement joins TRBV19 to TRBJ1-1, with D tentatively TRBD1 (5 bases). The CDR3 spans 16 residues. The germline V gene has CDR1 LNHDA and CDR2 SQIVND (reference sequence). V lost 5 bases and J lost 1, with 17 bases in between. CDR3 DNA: TGTGCCAGTAGTTTCAGGGCTACCCAATCGAACACTGAAGCTTTCTTT. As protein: CASSFRATQSNTEAFF.

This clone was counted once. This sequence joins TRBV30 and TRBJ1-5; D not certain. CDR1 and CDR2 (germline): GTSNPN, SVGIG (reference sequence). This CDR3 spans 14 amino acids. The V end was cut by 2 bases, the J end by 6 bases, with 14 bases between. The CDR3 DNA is TGTGCCTGGAGTCTTTTCCTGGGTACTCAGCCCCAGCATTTT. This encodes CAWSLFLGTQPQHF.

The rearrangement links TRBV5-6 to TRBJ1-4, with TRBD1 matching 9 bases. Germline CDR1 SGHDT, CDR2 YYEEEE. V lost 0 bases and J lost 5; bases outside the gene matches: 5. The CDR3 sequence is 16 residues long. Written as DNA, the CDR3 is TGTGCCAGCAGCTTGGCGGGGGGGACAGGGAATGAAAAACTGTTTTTT. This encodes CASSLAGGTGNEKLFF.

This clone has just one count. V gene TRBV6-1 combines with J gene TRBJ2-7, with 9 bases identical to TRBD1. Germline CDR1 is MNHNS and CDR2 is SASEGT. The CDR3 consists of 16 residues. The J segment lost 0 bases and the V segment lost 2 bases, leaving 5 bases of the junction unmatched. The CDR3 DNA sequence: TGTGCCAGCAGTGAATTCCCGGGACAGGGCTCCTACGAGCAGTACTTC. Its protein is CASSEFPGQGSYEQYF.

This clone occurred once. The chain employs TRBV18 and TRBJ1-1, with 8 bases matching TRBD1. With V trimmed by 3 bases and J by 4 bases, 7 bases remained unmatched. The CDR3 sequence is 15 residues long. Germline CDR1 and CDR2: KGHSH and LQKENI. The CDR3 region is CASSPEQGGVTEAFF. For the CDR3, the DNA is TGTGCCAGCTCACCGGAACAGGGGGGTGTCACTGAAGCTTTCTTT.

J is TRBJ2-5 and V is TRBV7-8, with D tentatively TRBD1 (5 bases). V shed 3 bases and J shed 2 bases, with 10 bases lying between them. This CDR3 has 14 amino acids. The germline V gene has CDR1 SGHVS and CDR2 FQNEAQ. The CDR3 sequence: CASSFNGHQETQYF. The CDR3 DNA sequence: TGTGCCAGCAGCTTCAATGGACATCAAGAGACCCAGTACTTC.

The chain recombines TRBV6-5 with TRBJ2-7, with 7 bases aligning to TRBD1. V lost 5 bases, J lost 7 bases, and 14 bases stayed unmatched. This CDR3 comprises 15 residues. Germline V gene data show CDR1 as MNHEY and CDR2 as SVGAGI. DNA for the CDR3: TGTGCCAGCAGTCGAGGCGACAGGGCAGCCGGGGAGCAGTACTTC. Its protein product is CASSRGDRAAGEQYF.

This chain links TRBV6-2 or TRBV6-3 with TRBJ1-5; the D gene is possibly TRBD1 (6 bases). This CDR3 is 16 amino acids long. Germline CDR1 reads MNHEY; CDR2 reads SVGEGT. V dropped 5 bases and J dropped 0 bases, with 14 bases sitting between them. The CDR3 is CASSMLQGFSNQPQHF. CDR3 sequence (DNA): TGTGCCAGCAGTATGCTACAGGGATTTAGCAATCAGCCCCAGCATTTT.

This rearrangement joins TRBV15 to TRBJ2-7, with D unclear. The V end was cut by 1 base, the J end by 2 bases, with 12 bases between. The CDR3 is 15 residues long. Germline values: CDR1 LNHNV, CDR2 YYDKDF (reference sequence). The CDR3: CATSRVRSGPYEQYV. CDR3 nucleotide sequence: TGTGCCACCAGCAGAGTCAGATCGGGCCCCTACGAGCAGTACGTC.

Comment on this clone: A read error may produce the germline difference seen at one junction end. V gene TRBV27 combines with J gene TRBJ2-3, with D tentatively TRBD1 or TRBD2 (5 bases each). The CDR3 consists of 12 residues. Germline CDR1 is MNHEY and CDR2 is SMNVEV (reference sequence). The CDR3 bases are TGTGCCAGCAGTTCGGCCGGGGCTAAGAGGGATTTT. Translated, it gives CASSSAGAKRDF.

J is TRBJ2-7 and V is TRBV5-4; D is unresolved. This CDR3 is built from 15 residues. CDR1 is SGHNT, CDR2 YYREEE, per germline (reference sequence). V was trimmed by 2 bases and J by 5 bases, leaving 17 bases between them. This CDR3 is CASSLPEQNPHEQYF. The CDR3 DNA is TGTGCCAGCAGCTTACCAGAACAGAACCCCCACGAGCAGTACTTC.

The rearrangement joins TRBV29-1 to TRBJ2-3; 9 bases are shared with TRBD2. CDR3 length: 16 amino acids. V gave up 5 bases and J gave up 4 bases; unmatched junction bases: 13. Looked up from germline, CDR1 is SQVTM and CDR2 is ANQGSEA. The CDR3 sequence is CSVPPSLAGRSDTQYF. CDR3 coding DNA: TGCAGCGTTCCCCCTTCGCTAGCGGGAAGGTCAGATACGCAGTATTTT.

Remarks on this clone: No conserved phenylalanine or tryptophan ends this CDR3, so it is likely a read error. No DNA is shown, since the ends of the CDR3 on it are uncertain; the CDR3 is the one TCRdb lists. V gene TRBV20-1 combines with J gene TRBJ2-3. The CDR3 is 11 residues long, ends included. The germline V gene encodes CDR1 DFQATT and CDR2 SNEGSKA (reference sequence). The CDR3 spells CSARDGRTVVT.

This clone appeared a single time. The CDR3 DNA sequence: TGTGCCAGCAGCGTAGGTCGACAGGCACACTATGGCTACACCTTC. This sequence encodes CASSVGRQAHYGYTF. V is TRBV9 and J is TRBJ1-2; D is possibly TRBD1 (6 bases). Between the trimmed V and J ends, which lost 0 bases and 3 bases, there was a span of 12 bases. Germline values: CDR1 SGDLS, CDR2 YYNGEE. CDR3 length: 15 residues.

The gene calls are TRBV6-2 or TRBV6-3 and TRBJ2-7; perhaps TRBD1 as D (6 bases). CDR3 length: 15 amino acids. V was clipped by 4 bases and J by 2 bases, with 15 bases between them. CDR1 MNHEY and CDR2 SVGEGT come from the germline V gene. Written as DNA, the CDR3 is TGTGCCAGCAGTTCCGGACAGACTGCGACCTACGAGCAGTACGTC. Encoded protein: CASSSGQTATYEQYV.